A selection of T cell receptor beta chains follows, all from one sample in a study of T cell repertoires in ileal Crohn's disease. Produced via immunoSEQ multiplex PCR; TCRdb's table is partial and in-frame only. The table has 25,000 to 35,000 clones, about 81% seen once. Input material: ileal tissue. The receptor set was obtained from an adult with Crohn's disease. The CDR3 runs from the conserved cysteine through the conserved F or W. The D gene is left open where the match is weak. The size of a clone is reported for some rows only, either as once, few or many, or as a class for expanded clones.

TRBJ1-2 | NA | TRBV6-5 | 14 | large | TGTGCCAGCAGTTACTCAGGCGGGTCGGATGGCTACACCTTC | CASSYSGGSDGYTF
TRBJ1-2 | NA | TRBV5-1 | 15 | NA | TGCGCCAGCAGCTTGGACGGGGAGGTGGGCTATGGCTACACCTTC | CASSLDGEVGYGYTF
TRBJ2-2 | TRBD1 | TRBV4-3 | 16 | NA | TGCGCCAGCAGCCCGGGACAGGTGAAGAACACCGGGGAGCTGTTTTTT | CASSPGQVKNTGELFF
TRBJ1-4 | NA | TRBV9 | 15 | NA | TGTGCCAGCAGTCGTACCGGGGTTCTTGGTGAAAAACTGTTTTTT | CASSRTGVLGEKLFF
TRBJ2-5 | TRBD1 | TRBV6-6 | 14 | once | TGTGCCAGCAGTTACTCGGGACAGCAAGAGACCCAGTACTTC | CASSYSGQQETQYF
TRBJ2-1 | NA | TRBV5-1 | 14 | NA | TGCGCCAGCAGCTTACGGGACACTTACAATGAGCAGTTCTTC | CASSLRDTYNEQFF
TRBJ2-7 | TRBD1 | TRBV18 | 15 | NA | TGTGCCAGCTCACCTATTGGACAGGGGAAGAACGAGCAGTACTTC | CASSPIGQGKNEQYF
TRBJ1-2 | NA | TRBV13 | 14 | NA | TGTGCCAGCAGCTTAGGAGTCCGGGTGGGTGGCTACACCTTC | CASSLGVRVGGYTF
TRBJ1-2 | TRBD1 | TRBV5-1 | 14 | NA | TGCGCCAGCAGTTTACAAGGACAGGGCTGGGGCTACACCTTC | CASSLQGQGWGYTF
TRBJ2-2 | TRBD1 | TRBV19 | 14 | NA | TGTGCCAGTAGAGACAGGGGATCCACCGGGGAGCTGTTTTTT | CASRDRGSTGELFF
TRBJ2-5 | TRBD1 | TRBV5-1 | 15 | NA | TGCGCCAGCAGCGGGGGACAGGGACCACAAGAGACCCAGTACTTC | CASSGGQGPQETQYF
TRBJ2-1 | NA | TRBV15 | 15 | NA | TGTGCCACCAGCAGAGATATAGCCGCCTACAATGAGCAGTTCTTC | CATSRDIAAYNEQFF
TRBJ2-3 | TRBD2 | TRBV4-3 | 15 | NA | TGCGCCAGCAGCCAAGGCTTAGCGGGGGGAGATACGCAGTATTTT | CASSQGLAGGDTQYF
TRBJ1-1 | NA | TRBV11-2 | 16 | NA | TGTGCCAGCAGCCCCCAGGGTAGGTGGGGAGGCACTGAAGCTTTCTTT | CASSPQGRWGGTEAFF
TRBJ2-2 | NA | TRBV2 | 14 | once | TGTGCCAGCAGTGTGCGTCTAGCAGGAAGGGAGCTGTTTTTT | CASSVRLAGRELFF
TRBJ1-1 | TRBD1 | TRBV6-5 | 15 | NA | TGTGCCAGCAGCCCCACAGGGGGCCGCAACCGGCAAGCTTTCTTT | CASSPTGGRNRQAFF
TRBJ1-1 | NA | TRBV7-9 | 14 | NA | TGTGCCAGCAGCTTATCCCAGGGGAACACTGAAGCTTTCTTT | CASSLSQGNTEAFF
TRBJ2-3 | TRBD2 | TRBV18 | 16 | NA | TGTGCCAGCTCCCCGACTAGCGGGGCGATCACAGATACGCAGTATTTT | CASSPTSGAITDTQYF
TRBJ1-2 | NA | TRBV6-1 | 14 | NA | TGTGCCAGCAGTGAATATGTCCTCAACTATGGCTACACCTTC | CASSEYVLNYGYTF
TRBJ1-2 | NA | TRBV11-2 | 13 | few | TGTGCCAGCAGGGGCCGGGGAGGATATGGCTACACCTTC | CASRGRGGYGYTF
TRBJ2-7 | NA | TRBV7-6 | 11 | NA | TGTGCCAGCAGCCCCGGCTACGAGCAGTACTTC | CASSPGYEQYF
TRBJ1-2 | NA | TRBV2 | 13 | few | TGTGCCAGCAGTCCCGGGGTGTCCTATGGCTACACCTTC | CASSPGVSYGYTF
TRBJ1-1 | NA | TRBV4-3 | 14 | NA | TGCGCCAGCAGCCGTACGACAGGGAACACTGAAGCTTTCTTT | CASSRTTGNTEAFF